Listed below are T cell receptor beta chains from one sample, sequenced in a study of blood T cell repertoires in COVID-19. Here immunoSEQ multiplex PCR was the method, and the copy in TCRdb shows in-frame clones only, minus some. The sample comprises some 120,000 clones, approximately 89% of which are singletons, and approximately 3.6% rests with the top ten. The material sequenced was peripheral blood. These receptors all come from a woman aged 55-69 years with acute or convalescent COVID-19. The CDR3 runs from the conserved cysteine through the conserved F or W. A D gene is named only where the DNA matches it firmly. Expanded clones are given a class, and other clones once, few, many or no size at all.

D: TRBD1
V: TRBV5-1
size: -
J: TRBJ2-2
CDR3: CASSATGGGGELFF
DNA: TGCGCCAGCAGCGCGACAGGGGGAGGAGGGGAGCTGTTTTTT

D: TRBD1
V: TRBV28
size: -
J: TRBJ1-2
CDR3: CASSAGQGASDYGYTF
DNA: TGTGCCAGCAGTGCAGGACAGGGCGCTAGCGACTATGGCTACACCTTC

D: TRBD1
V: TRBV19
size: -
J: TRBJ2-6
CDR3: CASSKTGTGALTASSGANVLTF
DNA: TGTGCCAGTAGTAAGACCGGGACAGGGGCTCTCACTGCAAGCTCTGGGGCCAACGTCCTGACTTTC

D: -
V: TRBV6-5
size: -
J: TRBJ1-3
CDR3: CASTGTPGNTIYF
DNA: TGTGCCAGCACCGGGACACCCGGAAACACCATATATTTT

D: -
V: TRBV4-2
size: -
J: TRBJ2-1
CDR3: CASSQDPRGLYNEQFF
DNA: TGTGCCAGCAGCCAAGATCCCCGGGGTTTATACAATGAGCAGTTCTTC

D: TRBD2
V: TRBV5-1
size: -
J: TRBJ2-7
CDR3: CASSLEPAGVHEQYF
DNA: TGCGCCAGCAGCCTTGAGCCCGCGGGAGTCCACGAGCAGTACTTC

D: -
V: TRBV6-2/TRBV6-3
size: -
J: TRBJ2-2
CDR3: CASSLVRIGGELFF
DNA: TGTGCCAGCAGTTTAGTGAGGATTGGCGGGGAGCTGTTTTTT

D: TRBD2
V: TRBV3-1/TRBV3-2
size: -
J: TRBJ2-1
CDR3: CASSQGFAAGVGRYNEQFF
DNA: TGTGCCAGCAGCCAAGGTTTTGCAGCGGGAGTGGGGCGGTACAATGAGCAGTTCTTC

D: -
V: TRBV2
size: -
J: TRBJ2-5
CDR3: CASRERGETQYF
DNA: TGTGCCAGCAGGGAGCGAGGAGAGACCCAGTACTTC

D: TRBD1
V: TRBV3-1/TRBV3-2
size: -
J: TRBJ2-7
CDR3: CASSRRGQGAYEQYF
DNA: TGTGCCAGCAGCAGGAGGGGACAGGGGGCCTACGAGCAGTACTTC

D: -
V: TRBV3-1/TRBV3-2
size: once
J: TRBJ1-1
CDR3: CASSLSVTNTEAFF
DNA: TGTGCCAGCAGCCTAAGCGTAACGAACACTGAAGCTTTCTTT

D: -
V: TRBV5-4
size: -
J: TRBJ1-1
CDR3: CASSLPREGTEAFF
DNA: TGTGCCAGCAGCTTGCCCAGGGAGGGGACTGAAGCTTTCTTT

D: TRBD1
V: TRBV28
size: -
J: TRBJ2-1
CDR3: CASCTGTGQGCYNEQFF
DNA: TGTGCCAGTTGTACCGGGACAGGTCAAGGTTGCTACAATGAGCAGTTCTTC

D: -
V: TRBV19
size: -
J: TRBJ2-5
CDR3: CASSIGGAQETQYF
DNA: TGTGCCAGTAGTATAGGTGGGGCCCAAGAGACCCAGTACTTC

D: -
V: TRBV29-1
size: -
J: TRBJ1-2
CDR3: CSVERGGASGYTF
DNA: TGCAGCGTTGAACGGGGGGGCGCGTCTGGCTACACCTTC

D: TRBD2
V: TRBV3-1/TRBV3-2
size: -
J: TRBJ2-4
CDR3: CASSPAGVSKNIQYF
DNA: TGTGCCAGCAGCCCAGCGGGAGTATCCAAAAACATTCAGTACTTC

D: TRBD1
V: TRBV7-9
size: -
J: TRBJ1-2
CDR3: CASSLEAGGDTF
DNA: TGTGCCAGCAGCTTAGAAGCAGGGGGTGACACCTTC

D: -
V: TRBV18
size: -
J: TRBJ1-6
CDR3: CASSTSTGQNSPLHF
DNA: TGTGCCAGCTCAACTTCGACAGGTCAGAACTCACCCCTCCACTTT

D: -
V: TRBV24-1
size: -
J: TRBJ2-1
CDR3: CATSDLTTGKQFF
DNA: TGTGCCACCAGTGACCTAACGACAGGAAAGCAGTTCTTC

D: TRBD1
V: TRBV3-1/TRBV3-2
size: few
J: TRBJ1-1
CDR3: CASSQLQGAAEAFF
DNA: TGTGCCAGCAGCCAGTTACAGGGGGCCGCTGAAGCTTTCTTT

D: -
V: TRBV5-1
size: -
J: TRBJ2-7
CDR3: CASSLTYSSYEQYF
DNA: TGCGCCAGCAGCTTGACTTACAGCTCCTACGAGCAGTACTTC

D: -
V: TRBV6-1
size: -
J: TRBJ1-1
CDR3: CASSEASGARAFF
DNA: TGTGCCAGCAGTGAAGCAAGTGGAGCTCGGGCTTTCTTT

D: TRBD1
V: TRBV19
size: -
J: TRBJ2-1
CDR3: CASSSGQAGSEQFF
DNA: TGTGCCAGTAGTTCGGGACAGGCTGGGAGTGAGCAGTTCTTC

D: TRBD2
V: TRBV19
size: -
J: TRBJ2-3
CDR3: CASSIRTAGLAGGPADTQYF
DNA: TGTGCCAGTAGTATTCGGACAGCCGGACTAGCGGGAGGGCCCGCAGATACGCAGTATTTT

D: TRBD1
V: TRBV6-5
size: -
J: TRBJ1-1
CDR3: CASRRDRTNTEAFF
DNA: TGTGCCAGCAGAAGGGACAGGACGAACACTGAAGCTTTCTTT

D: -
V: TRBV28
size: -
J: TRBJ1-2
CDR3: CASTPAGGTPRGYGYTF
DNA: TGTGCCAGCACCCCAGCCGGGGGAACCCCCCGAGGCTATGGCTACACCTTC

D: -
V: TRBV3-1/TRBV3-2
size: -
J: TRBJ1-4
CDR3: CASSPFMRHEKLFF
DNA: TGTGCCAGCTCCCCTTTCATGCGCCATGAAAAACTGTTTTTT

D: TRBD2
V: TRBV7-7
size: -
J: TRBJ2-1
CDR3: CASSLDSSGRDEQFF
DNA: TGTGCTAGCAGCCTCGATTCTAGCGGGAGGGATGAGCAGTTCTTC

D: -
V: TRBV6-5
size: -
J: TRBJ2-4
CDR3: CAGEGEGKNIQYF
DNA: TGTGCCGGCGAGGGAGAGGGCAAAAACATTCAGTACTTC

D: -
V: TRBV2
size: -
J: TRBJ1-2
CDR3: CASSERGNGYTF
DNA: TGTGCCAGCAGTGAACGGGGAAATGGCTACACCTTC

D: TRBD1
V: TRBV5-1
size: -
J: TRBJ1-3
CDR3: CASSLEPGGGNTIYF
DNA: TGCGCCAGCAGCTTGGAGCCAGGGGGTGGAAACACCATATATTTT

D: TRBD1
V: TRBV28
size: -
J: TRBJ1-2
CDR3: CASSSPSPTGPGYGYTF
DNA: TGTGCCAGCAGTTCACCATCGCCGACAGGGCCGGGCTATGGCTACACCTTC

D: -
V: TRBV19
size: -
J: TRBJ1-5
CDR3: CASSTAGGNQPQHF
DNA: TGTGCCAGTAGTACCGCAGGGGGCAATCAGCCCCAGCATTTT

D: TRBD1
V: TRBV9
size: -
J: TRBJ1-1
CDR3: CASSVPPGGNTEAFF
DNA: TGTGCCAGCAGCGTACCCCCAGGGGGGAACACTGAAGCTTTCTTT

D: TRBD1
V: TRBV27
size: -
J: TRBJ2-2
CDR3: CASSLQGDVTGELFF
DNA: TGTGCCAGCAGCCTACAGGGGGACGTCACCGGGGAGCTGTTTTTT

D: -
V: TRBV5-1
size: -
J: TRBJ1-2
CDR3: CASSLEDSKIDGYTF
DNA: TGCGCCAGCAGCTTGGAGGACAGCAAAATCGATGGCTACACCTTC

D: -
V: TRBV27
size: once
J: TRBJ1-6
CDR3: CASSFAGRNSPLHF
DNA: TGTGCCAGCAGTTTTGCAGGGCGTAATTCACCCCTCCACTTT

D: -
V: TRBV27
size: -
J: TRBJ2-7
CDR3: CASAQLAAYDEQYF
DNA: TGTGCCAGTGCCCAACTAGCAGCCTATGACGAGCAGTACTTC

D: -
V: TRBV5-4
size: -
J: TRBJ1-2
CDR3: CASSLGAPEANYGYTF
DNA: TGTGCCAGCAGCTTGGGGGCCCCTGAAGCTAACTATGGCTACACCTTC

D: -
V: TRBV10-3
size: -
J: TRBJ1-1
CDR3: CAISESPGRMNTEAFF
DNA: TGTGCCATCAGTGAGTCTCCGGGGAGGATGAACACTGAAGCTTTCTTT

D: -
V: TRBV11-2
size: -
J: TRBJ1-6
CDR3: CASSLSLPRSSYNSPLHF
DNA: TGTGCCAGCAGCTTATCTCTCCCGCGAAGCTCCTATAATTCACCCCTCCACTTT

D: -
V: TRBV30
size: -
J: TRBJ1-4
CDR3: CAWRGGGTIQGIPIAVEKLFF
DNA: TGTGCCTGGAGAGGGGGGGGAACGATACAGGGCATACCAATCGCAGTGGAAAAACTGTTTTTT

D: -
V: TRBV7-2
size: -
J: TRBJ1-2
CDR3: CASSYGVRAFYTF
DNA: TGTGCCAGCAGCTATGGGGTGCGGGCCTTCTACACCTTC

D: -
V: TRBV7-8
size: -
J: TRBJ2-3
CDR3: CASSLNRDNTQYF
DNA: TGTGCCAGCAGCTTAAACCGGGATAATACGCAGTATTTT

D: TRBD2
V: TRBV5-1
size: few
J: TRBJ2-2
CDR3: CASSSGSYSPGELFF
DNA: TGCGCCAGCTCAAGCGGGAGTTATTCCCCCGGGGAGCTGTTTTTT

D: TRBD1
V: TRBV4-2
size: few
J: TRBJ1-1
CDR3: CASSQQLGQQTRAFF
DNA: TGTGCCAGCAGCCAACAGTTGGGACAGCAAACTCGGGCTTTCTTT

D: -
V: TRBV19
size: -
J: TRBJ2-2
CDR3: CASGQDMATGELFF
DNA: TGTGCCAGTGGGCAGGACATGGCCACCGGGGAGCTGTTTTTT

D: -
V: TRBV6-2/TRBV6-3
size: -
J: TRBJ1-1
CDR3: CASSYDRGNTEAFF
DNA: TGTGCCAGCAGTTACGATCGGGGGAACACTGAAGCTTTCTTT

D: -
V: TRBV5-1
size: -
J: TRBJ2-1
CDR3: CASSSGLDRPYNEQFF
DNA: TGCGCCAGCAGCTCGGGGTTGGACAGACCATACAATGAGCAGTTCTTC

D: -
V: TRBV2
size: once
J: TRBJ2-3
CDR3: CASNGGSTDTQYF
DNA: TGTGCCAGCAATGGGGGGTCCACAGATACGCAGTATTTT

D: TRBD2
V: TRBV5-1
size: -
J: TRBJ2-5
CDR3: CASSPGLAGGPRETQYF
DNA: TGCGCCAGCAGCCCCGGACTAGCGGGAGGGCCACGTGAGACCCAGTACTTC

D: -
V: TRBV6-4
size: -
J: TRBJ2-6
CDR3: CASSEGHLSGANVLTF
DNA: TGTGCCAGCAGTGAGGGACACCTCTCTGGGGCCAACGTCCTGACTTTC

D: TRBD2
V: TRBV28
size: -
J: TRBJ2-5
CDR3: CASSSPGLAGGETQYF
DNA: TGTGCCAGCAGTTCCCCGGGACTAGCGGGAGGAGAGACCCAGTACTTC

D: -
V: TRBV5-1
size: -
J: TRBJ2-7
CDR3: CASSLLGSSYEQYF
DNA: TGCGCCAGCAGCTTGCTCGGGAGCTCCTACGAGCAGTACTTC

D: TRBD2
V: TRBV7-8
size: -
J: TRBJ2-7
CDR3: CASSLGRETYEQYF
DNA: TGTGCCAGCAGCTTAGGGCGGGAGACCTACGAGCAGTACTTC